The 23 T cell receptor beta chains reported below all come from one sample, sequenced in a study of CD8 T cells in Susac syndrome. The RNA, roughly 0.5 to 1 ug, was put through reverse transcription using random hexamers. In TCRdb, the immunoSEQ multiplex PCR reads were re-called with MiXCR into one record per CDR3 protein. The repertoire has 150,000 to 200,000 distinct CDR3 sequences, roughly 90% of them found once; the top ten carry around 0.085%. The sample taken for sequencing was CD4+ T cells from PBMCs. These receptors all stem from a human donor with Susac syndrome.

This clonotype was seen a single time. V and J are TRBV20-1 and TRBJ2-5; TRBD2 agrees at 9 bases. With V trimmed by 3 bases and J by 4 bases, 6 bases remained unmatched. Germline V CDR1 and CDR2: DFQATT, SNEGSKA (reference sequence). The CDR3 extends over 14 amino acids. In nucleotides, the CDR3 is TGCAGTGCTAGTATGACTAGCGGAGGAGAGACCCAGTACTTC. It is translated as CSASMTSGGETQYF.

This clonotype was recorded once. V is TRBV20-1 and J is TRBJ2-7; 9 nucleotides agree with TRBD2. V shed 6 bases and J 0 bases; nucleotides not matched to a gene: 6. The CDR3 sequence is 14 residues long. From germline, CDR1 is DFQATT and CDR2 SNEGSKA (reference sequence). CDR3 sequence: CSARRRGGSYEQYF. CDR3 coding DNA: TGCAGTGCCAGAAGGCGGGGGGGCTCCTACGAGCAGTACTTC.

In this sample, this clonotype turned up a few times. The V gene is TRBV7-8, the J gene TRBJ2-7, with TRBD1 matching over 11 bases. J was trimmed by 5 bases and V by 5 bases; bases with no gene match: 8. The CDR3 sequence is 15 residues long. Germline values: CDR1 SGHVS, CDR2 FQNEAQ. The chain's CDR3 is CASSPTDRGLDEQYF. The CDR3 coding sequence is TGTGCCAGCAGCCCCACGGACAGGGGGCTCGACGAGCAGTACTTC.

The CDR3 sequence is CASSPLLGASNEKLFF. The CDR3 region has the DNA TGCGCCAGCAGCCCCCTATTGGGGGCTTCGAATGAAAAACTGTTTTTT. The chain recombines TRBV5-1 with TRBJ1-4; D is possibly TRBD1 (6 bases). Germline CDR1 is SGHRS and CDR2 is YFSETQ. The CDR3 sequence is 16 residues long. Trimming took 4 bases from V and 5 from J, leaving 18 bases between them.

The V and J genes are TRBV4-1 and TRBJ2-2; 9 nucleotides line up with TRBD2. V lost 3 bases to trimming and J lost 2 bases; unmatched junction nucleotides: 10. Germline CDR1 and CDR2: MGHRA and YSYEKL. The CDR3 is 18 amino acids. The CDR3 DNA follows: TGCGCCAGCAGCCACCGTCCTAGCGGGATAGATAACACCGGGGAGCTGTTTTTT. Translation: CASSHRPSGIDNTGELFF.

This clonotype was counted only a few times. The V gene is TRBV27, the J gene TRBJ1-5; D remains ambiguous. The germline gives CDR1 MNHEY, CDR2 SMNVEV (reference sequence). This CDR3 is 13 amino acids long. Trimming stripped 2 bases from V and 7 bases from J, with 9 bases between. The CDR3 is CASSLGVNQPQHF. CDR3 nucleotide sequence: TGTGCCAGCAGTTTAGGGGTGAACCAGCCCCAGCATTTT.

The genes are TRBV29-1 and TRBJ1-1, with D possibly being TRBD1 (5 bases). The CDR3 sequence is 15 residues long. The V end lost 6 bases, the J end lost 0 bases, and 17 bases lay between the germline ends. Germline V gene sequence: CDR1 SQVTM, CDR2 ANQGSEA. CDR3 in amino acids: CSVIRRGIMNTEAFF. For the CDR3, the DNA is TGCAGCGTCATTAGGCGGGGCATCATGAACACTGAAGCTTTCTTT.

This clonotype was seen just once. Since no conserved phenylalanine or tryptophan closes the CDR3, a read error is the likely cause. The rearrangement links TRBV9 to TRBJ2-1; TRBD2 agrees at 7 bases. V gave up 0 bases and J gave up 11 bases; unmatched junction bases: 8. Germline V CDR1 and CDR2: SGDLS, YYNGEE. The CDR3 is made up of 14 amino acids. CDR3 DNA: TGTGCCAGCAGCGTAGCGGGAGGTTTTAGTCAGCAGTTCTCC. This gives the protein CASSVAGGFSQQFS.

J is TRBJ1-2 and V is TRBV20-1; TRBD1 agrees at 10 bases. The CDR3 extends over 15 amino acids. The J segment lost 7 bases and the V segment lost 5 bases, leaving 13 bases of the junction unmatched. Per germline, CDR1 DFQATT and CDR2 SNEGSKA (reference sequence). CDR3 protein: CSAHRTGTGDVGYTF. DNA of the CDR3: TGCAGTGCTCACAGGACCGGGACAGGGGACGTTGGCTACACCTTC.

The gene calls are TRBV6-5 and TRBJ2-3; 10 nucleotides match TRBD2. CDR3 length: 14 amino acids. CDR1 and CDR2 (germline): MNHEY, SVGAGI. J lost 4 bases, V lost 6 bases, and 4 bases had no gene match. CDR3 nucleotides: TGTGCCAGCAGAGAGCGGGGGGGCCCAGATACGCAGTATTTT. Its translation: CASRERGGPDTQYF.

This clonotype has only one observation. The chain links TRBV7-8 to TRBJ1-2, with D maybe TRBD1 (5 bases). V gave up 5 bases and J gave up 7 bases, with 14 bases separating them. CDR3 size: 13 residues. CDR1 and CDR2 (germline): SGHVS, FQNEAQ. CDR3 DNA: TGTGCCAGCAGCCGCACAGGATTTAGTGGCTACACCTTC. It yields the protein CASSRTGFSGYTF.

The chain joins TRBV11-2 to TRBJ2-7; perhaps D is TRBD1 or TRBD2 (5 bases each). The germline CDR1 and CDR2 sequences are SGHAT and FQNNGV. Trimming removed 0 bases at V and 5 bases at J, with 14 bases between. The CDR3 sequence is 15 residues long. The CDR3 nucleotides read TGTGCCAGCAGCTTAGAGGGACGGGTTAATGACGAGCAGTACTTC. It yields the protein CASSLEGRVNDEQYF.

The genes are TRBV3-1 and TRBJ2-5; 7 bases agree with TRBD2. With 4 bases clipped from V and 4 bases from J, the junction kept 15 bases outside the gene matches. CDR3 size: 17 residues. Germline V gives CDR1 LGHDT, CDR2 YNNKEL (reference sequence). In nucleotides, the CDR3 is TGTGCCAGCAGCCCGAAAACCGGGACTAATTTAGGAGAGACCCAGTACTTC. Protein sequence: CASSPKTGTNLGETQYF.

The gene calls are TRBV29-1 and TRBJ2-7; a weak D match, TRBD1 (6 bases). From germline, CDR1 is SQVTM and CDR2 ANQGSEA. The CDR3 totals 13 residues. The V and J ends lost 7 bases and 4 bases respectively, with 17 bases between them. The chain's CDR3 is CSASQGILYEQYF. CDR3 DNA sequence: TGCAGCGCGTCCCAGGGGATTTTATACGAGCAGTACTTC.

This rearrangement joins TRBV7-8 to TRBJ2-1, with 10 bases lining up with TRBD1. V lost 0 bases to trimming and J lost 7 bases; unmatched junction nucleotides: 3. Germline CDR1 reads SGHVS; CDR2 reads FQNEAQ. This CDR3 spans 15 amino acids. The CDR3 nucleotides are TGTGCCAGCAGCTTAGCGCGGGACAGGGGAAATGAGCAGTTCTTC. It encodes CASSLARDRGNEQFF.

The chain combines TRBV20-1 with TRBJ1-1, with D possibly being TRBD1 (5 bases). The CDR3 consists of 13 residues. Trimming took 7 bases from V and 3 from J, leaving 15 bases between them. Germline assignment: CDR1 DFQATT and CDR2 SNEGSKA (reference sequence). The CDR3 DNA follows: TGCAGTGGGCTCGGAGGGGATTACACTGAAGCTTTCTTT. Protein: CSGLGGDYTEAFF.

The V gene is TRBV20-1, the J gene TRBJ2-5; TRBD2 aligns across 13 bases. The trim removed 6 bases at V and 4 bases at J, leaving 8 bases unmatched. The germline V gene encodes CDR1 DFQATT and CDR2 SNEGSKA (reference sequence). This CDR3 has 15 residues. The CDR3 DNA follows: TGCAGTGCCGTGGGGACTAGCGGGGAGGGAGAGACCCAGTACTTC. This translates into CSAVGTSGEGETQYF.

The chain couples TRBV18 to TRBJ1-5; 7 nucleotides line up with TRBD1. CDR3 size: 17 residues. Trimming removed 5 bases from V and 5 bases from J; junction bases left unmatched: 15. CDR1 is KGHSH and CDR2 is LQKENI in the germline V gene. CDR3 DNA sequence: TGTGCCAGCTCATCACGACAGGGAATGGGATCCTATCAGCCCCAGCATTTT. Its protein product is CASSSRQGMGSYQPQHF.

This rearrangement joins TRBV20-1 to TRBJ2-2, with TRBD2 identical over 8 bases. This CDR3 has 16 amino acids. CDR1 is DFQATT, CDR2 SNEGSKA, per germline (reference sequence). The V segment lost 0 bases and the J segment 1 base; nucleotides outside the gene matches: 4. The CDR3 coding sequence is TGCAGTGCTAGAGATGTAAGCGGGAGGAACACCGGGGAGCTGTTTTTT. Its protein product is CSARDVSGRNTGELFF.

The V and J genes are TRBV9 and TRBJ2-2; 8 bases line up with TRBD2. The trim removed 0 bases at V and 5 bases at J, leaving 6 bases unmatched. This CDR3 region has 16 residues. CDR1 SGDLS and CDR2 YYNGEE come from the germline V gene. The CDR3 loop reads CASSVASGGGTGELFF. CDR3 coding DNA: TGTGCCAGCAGCGTAGCAAGCGGGGGAGGAACCGGGGAGCTGTTTTTT.

CDR3 coding DNA: TGTGCCAGCAGCGTAGCTACCTTGGGCGGACTAGCGGGGGGCCAAGAGACCCAGTACTTC. It encodes CASSVATLGGLAGGQETQYF. The gene calls are TRBV9 and TRBJ2-5; 14 bases line up with TRBD2. The CDR3 spans 20 residues. Germline V gives CDR1 SGDLS, CDR2 YYNGEE. Unmatched junction bases numbered 11, after V lost 0 bases and J lost 1 base.

This chain joins TRBV5-1 and TRBJ2-2; unclear D gene. CDR3 length equals 14 residues. Germline CDR1 reads SGHRS; CDR2 reads YFSETQ. The V end lost 7 bases, the J end lost 3 bases, and 13 bases lay between the germline ends. The CDR3 region has the DNA TGCGCCAGCGGACCCTTTGTAGACACCGGGGAGCTGTTTTTT. This sequence encodes CASGPFVDTGELFF.

V is TRBV6-2 or TRBV6-3 and J is TRBJ1-1; D not certain. Germline loops: CDR1 MNHEY, CDR2 SVGEGT. The CDR3 is 12 amino acids. V lost 5 bases and J 3 bases, leaving 7 bases between the germline ends. CDR3 coding DNA: TGTGCCAGCAGTCTCTCGTACACTGAAGCTTTCTTT. Translating gives CASSLSYTEAFF.